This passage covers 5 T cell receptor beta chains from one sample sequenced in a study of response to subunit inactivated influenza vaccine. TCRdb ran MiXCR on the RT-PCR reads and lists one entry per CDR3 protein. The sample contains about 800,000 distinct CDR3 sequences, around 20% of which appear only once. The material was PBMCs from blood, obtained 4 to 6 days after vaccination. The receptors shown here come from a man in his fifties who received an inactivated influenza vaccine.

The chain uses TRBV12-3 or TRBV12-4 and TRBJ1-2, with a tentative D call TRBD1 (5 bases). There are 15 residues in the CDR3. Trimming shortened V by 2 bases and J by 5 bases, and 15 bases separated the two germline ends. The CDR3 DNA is TGTGCCAGCAGTTTATCGTATGCCGGGGGGTATGGCTACACCTTC. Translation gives CASSLSYAGGYGYTF.

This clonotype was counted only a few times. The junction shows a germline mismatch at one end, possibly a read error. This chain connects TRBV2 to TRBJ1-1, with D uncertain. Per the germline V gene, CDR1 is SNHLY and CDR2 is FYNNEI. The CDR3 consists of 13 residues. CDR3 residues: CASSASGAPQYIF. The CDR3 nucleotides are TGTGCCAGCAGTGCCTCGGGAGCACCTCAGTACATCTTT.

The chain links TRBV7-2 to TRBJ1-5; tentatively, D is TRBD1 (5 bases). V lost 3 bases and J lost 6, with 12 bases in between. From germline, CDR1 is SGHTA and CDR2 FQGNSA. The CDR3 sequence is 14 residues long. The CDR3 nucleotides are TGTGCCAGCAGCTTGTCCCAGGGCGGTCAGCCCCAGCATTTT. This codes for CASSLSQGGQPQHF.

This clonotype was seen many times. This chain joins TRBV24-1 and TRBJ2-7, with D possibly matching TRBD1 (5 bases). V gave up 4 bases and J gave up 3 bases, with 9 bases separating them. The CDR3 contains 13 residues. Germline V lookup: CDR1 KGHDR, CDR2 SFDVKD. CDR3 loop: CATSDRVYYEQYF. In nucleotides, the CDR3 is TGTGCCACCAGTGACAGGGTCTACTACGAGCAGTACTTC.

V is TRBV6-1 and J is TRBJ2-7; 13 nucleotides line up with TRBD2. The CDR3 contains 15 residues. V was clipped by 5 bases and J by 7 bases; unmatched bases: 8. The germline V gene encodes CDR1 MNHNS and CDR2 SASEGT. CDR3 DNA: TGTGCCAGCAGTCGCGGACTAGCGGGAGTTGTGGAGCAGTACTTC. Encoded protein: CASSRGLAGVVEQYF.